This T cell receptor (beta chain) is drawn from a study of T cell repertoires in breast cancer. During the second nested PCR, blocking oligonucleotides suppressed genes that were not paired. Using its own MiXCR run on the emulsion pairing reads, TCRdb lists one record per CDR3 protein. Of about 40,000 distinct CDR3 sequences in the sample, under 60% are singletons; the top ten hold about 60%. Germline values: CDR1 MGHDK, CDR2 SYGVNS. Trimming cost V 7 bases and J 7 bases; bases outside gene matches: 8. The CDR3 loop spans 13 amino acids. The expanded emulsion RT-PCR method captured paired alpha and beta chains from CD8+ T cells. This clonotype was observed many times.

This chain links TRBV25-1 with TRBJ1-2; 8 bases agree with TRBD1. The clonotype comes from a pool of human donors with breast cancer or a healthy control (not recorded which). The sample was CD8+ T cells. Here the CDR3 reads CASKTGQGLGYTF. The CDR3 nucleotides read TGTGCCAGCAAAACTGGACAGGGACTTGGCTACACCTTC.